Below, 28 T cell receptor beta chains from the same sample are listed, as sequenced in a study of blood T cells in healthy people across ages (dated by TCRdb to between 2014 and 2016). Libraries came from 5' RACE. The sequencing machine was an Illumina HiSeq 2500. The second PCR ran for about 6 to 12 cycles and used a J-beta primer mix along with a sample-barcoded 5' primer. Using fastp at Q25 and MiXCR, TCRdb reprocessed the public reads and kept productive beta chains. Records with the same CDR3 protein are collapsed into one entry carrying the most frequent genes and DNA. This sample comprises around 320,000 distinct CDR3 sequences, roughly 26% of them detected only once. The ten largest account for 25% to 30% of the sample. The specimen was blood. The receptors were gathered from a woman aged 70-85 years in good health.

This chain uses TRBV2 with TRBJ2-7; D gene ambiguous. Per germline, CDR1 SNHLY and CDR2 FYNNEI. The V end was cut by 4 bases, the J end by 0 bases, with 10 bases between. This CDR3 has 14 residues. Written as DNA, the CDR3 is TGTGCCAGCAGTGCAGTTTTAAGCTCCTACGAGCAGTACTTC. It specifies CASSAVLSSYEQYF.

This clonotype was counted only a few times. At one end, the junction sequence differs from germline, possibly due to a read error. This CDR3 is CASSYSIEGDSRGKNIQYF. Here the CDR3 DNA reads TGTGCCAGCAGTTACTCAATAGAGGGAGATTCAAGGGGAAAAAATATTCAGTACTTC. The V call is TRBV6-2 or TRBV6-3, the J call TRBJ2-4; possibly TRBD1 or TRBD2 for D (5 bases each). The CDR3 is made up of 19 amino acids. Germline V gene data show CDR1 as MNHEY and CDR2 as SVGEGT.

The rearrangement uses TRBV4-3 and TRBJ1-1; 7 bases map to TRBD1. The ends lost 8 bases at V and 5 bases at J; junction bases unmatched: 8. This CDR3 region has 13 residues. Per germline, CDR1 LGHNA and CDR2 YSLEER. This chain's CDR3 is CASASLRGTEAFF. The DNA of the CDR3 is TGCGCCAGCGCAAGCCTCAGGGGGACTGAAGCTTTCTTT.

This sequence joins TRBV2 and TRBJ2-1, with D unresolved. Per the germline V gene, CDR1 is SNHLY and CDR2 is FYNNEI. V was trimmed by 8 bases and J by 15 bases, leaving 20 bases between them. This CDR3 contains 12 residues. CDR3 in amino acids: CASSTFAPAVFF. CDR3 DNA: TGTGCCAGCTCAACCTTCGCCCCAGCTGTGTTCTTC.

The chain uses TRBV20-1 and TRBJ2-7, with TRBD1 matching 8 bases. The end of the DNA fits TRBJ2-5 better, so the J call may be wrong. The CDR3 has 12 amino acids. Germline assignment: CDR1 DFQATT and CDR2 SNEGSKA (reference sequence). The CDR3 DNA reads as TGCAGTGGATGGGACAGGCAAGAGACCCAGTACTTC. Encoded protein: CSGWDRQETQYF.

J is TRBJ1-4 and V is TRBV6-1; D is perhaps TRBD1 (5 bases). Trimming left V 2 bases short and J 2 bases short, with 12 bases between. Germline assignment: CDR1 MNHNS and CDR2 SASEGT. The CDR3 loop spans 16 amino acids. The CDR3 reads CASSETPGWTNEKLFF. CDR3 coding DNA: TGTGCCAGCAGTGAAACCCCAGGGTGGACTAATGAAAAACTGTTTTTT.

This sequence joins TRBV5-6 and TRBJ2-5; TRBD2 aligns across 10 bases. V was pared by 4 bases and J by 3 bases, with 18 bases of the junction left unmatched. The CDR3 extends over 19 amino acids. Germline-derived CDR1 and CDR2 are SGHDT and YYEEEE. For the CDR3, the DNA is TGTGCCAGCAGCCTGCGGGCTAGCGGGAGTGTGGTGGGAAAAGAGACCCAGTACTTC. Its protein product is CASSLRASGSVVGKETQYF.

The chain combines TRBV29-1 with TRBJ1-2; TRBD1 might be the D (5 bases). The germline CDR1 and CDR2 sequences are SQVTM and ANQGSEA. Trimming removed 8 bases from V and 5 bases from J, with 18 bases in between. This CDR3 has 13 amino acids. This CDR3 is CSTDEEGPYGYTF. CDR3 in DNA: TGCAGCACCGACGAGGAGGGGCCGTATGGCTACACCTTC.

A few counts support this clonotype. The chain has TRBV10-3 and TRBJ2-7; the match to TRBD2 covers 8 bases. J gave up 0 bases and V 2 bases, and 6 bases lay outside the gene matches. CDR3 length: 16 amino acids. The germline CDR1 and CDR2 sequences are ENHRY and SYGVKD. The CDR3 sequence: CAISEVVAGNSYEQYF. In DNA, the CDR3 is TGTGCCATCAGTGAGGTAGTAGCGGGGAACTCCTACGAGCAGTACTTC.

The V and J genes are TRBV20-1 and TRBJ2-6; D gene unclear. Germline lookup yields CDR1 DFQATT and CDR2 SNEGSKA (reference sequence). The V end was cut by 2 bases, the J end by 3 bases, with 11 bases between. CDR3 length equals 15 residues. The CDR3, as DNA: TGCAGTGCTAGAAGCTCGACTCGTGGGGCCAACGTCCTGACTTTC. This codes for CSARSSTRGANVLTF.

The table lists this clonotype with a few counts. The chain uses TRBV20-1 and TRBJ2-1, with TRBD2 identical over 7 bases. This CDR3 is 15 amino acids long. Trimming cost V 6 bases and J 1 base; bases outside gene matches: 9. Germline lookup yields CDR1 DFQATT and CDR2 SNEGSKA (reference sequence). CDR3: CSAREAGSSYNEQFF. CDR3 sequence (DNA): TGCAGTGCCAGGGAAGCGGGGTCGTCCTACAATGAGCAGTTCTTC.

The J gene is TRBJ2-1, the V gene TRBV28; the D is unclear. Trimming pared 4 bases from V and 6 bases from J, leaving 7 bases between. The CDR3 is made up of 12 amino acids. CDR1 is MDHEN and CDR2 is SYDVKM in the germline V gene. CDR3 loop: CASSSGFNEQFF. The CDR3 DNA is TGTGCCAGCAGTTCCGGGTTCAATGAGCAGTTCTTC.

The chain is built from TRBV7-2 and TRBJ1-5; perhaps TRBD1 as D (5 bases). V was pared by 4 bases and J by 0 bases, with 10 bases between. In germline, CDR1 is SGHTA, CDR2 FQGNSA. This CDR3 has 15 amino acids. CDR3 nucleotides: TGTGCCAGCAGCTCGGGGCTTTATAGCAATCAGCCCCAGCATTTT. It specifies CASSSGLYSNQPQHF.

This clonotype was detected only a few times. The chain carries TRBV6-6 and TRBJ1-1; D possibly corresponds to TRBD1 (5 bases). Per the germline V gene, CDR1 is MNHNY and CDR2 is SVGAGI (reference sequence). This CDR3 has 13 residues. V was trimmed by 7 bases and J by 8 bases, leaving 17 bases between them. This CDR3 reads CASKNGEGSEAFF. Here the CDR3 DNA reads TGTGCCAGCAAAAATGGAGAGGGGTCGGAAGCTTTCTTT.

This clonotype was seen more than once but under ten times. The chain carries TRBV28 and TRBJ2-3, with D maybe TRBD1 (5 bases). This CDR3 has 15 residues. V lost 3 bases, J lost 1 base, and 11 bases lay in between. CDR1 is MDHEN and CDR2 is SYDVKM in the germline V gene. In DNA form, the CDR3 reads TGTGCCAGCAGTTTCCAGGGTCTGGGCACAGATACGCAGTATTTT. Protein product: CASSFQGLGTDTQYF.

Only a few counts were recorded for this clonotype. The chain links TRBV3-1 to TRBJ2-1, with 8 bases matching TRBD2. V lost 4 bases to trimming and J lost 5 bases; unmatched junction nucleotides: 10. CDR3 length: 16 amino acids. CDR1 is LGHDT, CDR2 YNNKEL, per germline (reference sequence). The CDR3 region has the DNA TGTGCCAGCAGCCCGCGACTAGCGACGGAGAACAATGAGCAGTTCTTC. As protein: CASSPRLATENNEQFF.

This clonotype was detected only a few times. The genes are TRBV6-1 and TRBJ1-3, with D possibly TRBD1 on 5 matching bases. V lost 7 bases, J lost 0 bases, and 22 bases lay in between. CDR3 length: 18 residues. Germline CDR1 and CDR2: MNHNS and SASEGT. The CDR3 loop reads CASIARDLRGSSGNTIYF. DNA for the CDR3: TGTGCCAGCATCGCGAGGGACCTACGGGGGAGCTCTGGAAACACCATATATTTT.

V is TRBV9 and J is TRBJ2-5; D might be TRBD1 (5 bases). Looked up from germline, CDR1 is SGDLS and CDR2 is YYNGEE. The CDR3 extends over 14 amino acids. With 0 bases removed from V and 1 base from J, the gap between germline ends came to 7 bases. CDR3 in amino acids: CASSVGQSQETQYF. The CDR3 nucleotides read TGTGCCAGCAGCGTAGGACAGAGCCAAGAGACCCAGTACTTC.

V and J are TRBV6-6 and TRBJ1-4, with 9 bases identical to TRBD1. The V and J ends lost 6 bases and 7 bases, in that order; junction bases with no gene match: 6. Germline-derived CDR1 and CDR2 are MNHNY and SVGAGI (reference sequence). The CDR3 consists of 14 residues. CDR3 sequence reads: CASRATGGGEKLFF. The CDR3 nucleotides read TGTGCCAGCAGAGCGACAGGGGGGGGTGAAAAACTGTTTTTT.

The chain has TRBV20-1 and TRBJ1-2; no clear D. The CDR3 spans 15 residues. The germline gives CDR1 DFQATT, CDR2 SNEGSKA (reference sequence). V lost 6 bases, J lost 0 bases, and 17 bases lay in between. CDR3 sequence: CSAFSPRTSNYGYTF. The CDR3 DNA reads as TGCAGTGCCTTTTCCCCGCGGACTTCTAACTATGGCTACACCTTC.

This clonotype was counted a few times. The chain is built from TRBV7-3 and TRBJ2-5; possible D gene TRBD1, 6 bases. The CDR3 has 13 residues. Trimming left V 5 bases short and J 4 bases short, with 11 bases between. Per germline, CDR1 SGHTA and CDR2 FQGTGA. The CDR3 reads CASSAGAVETQYF. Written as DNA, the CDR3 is TGTGCCAGCAGCGCAGGGGCGGTAGAGACCCAGTACTTC. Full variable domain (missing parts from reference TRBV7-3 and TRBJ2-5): GAGVSQTPSNKVTEKGKYVELRCDPISGHTALYWYRQSLGQGPEFLIYFQGTGAADDSGLPNDRFFAVRPEGSVSTLKIQRTERGDSAVYLCASSAGAVETQYFGPGTRLLVL.

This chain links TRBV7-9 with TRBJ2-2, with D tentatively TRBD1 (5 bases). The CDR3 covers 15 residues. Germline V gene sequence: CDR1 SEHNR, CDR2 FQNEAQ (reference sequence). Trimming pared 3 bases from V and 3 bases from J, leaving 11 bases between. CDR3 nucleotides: TGTGCCAGCAGCTTCCTGGGGCCGTACACCGGGGAGCTGTTTTTT. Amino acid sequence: CASSFLGPYTGELFF.

The CDR3 DNA follows: TGTGCCAGCAGCTACCAGACGGATAATGAGCAGTTCTTC. Translation gives CASSYQTDNEQFF. The chain is built from TRBV7-2 and TRBJ2-5; D not certain. The assigned J gene may be wrong: the sequence end matches TRBJ2-1 better. The germline gives CDR1 SGHTA, CDR2 FQGNSA. This CDR3 contains 13 residues.

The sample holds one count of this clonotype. The CDR3 sequence: CASSLAALDSVRNTIYF. The CDR3, as DNA: TGTGCCAGCAGCTTAGCAGCCCTGGACAGTGTCAGGAACACCATATATTTT. The chain is built from TRBV7-2 and TRBJ1-3; D perhaps matches TRBD1 (6 bases). This CDR3 contains 17 residues. The V end lost 0 bases, the J end lost 7 bases, and 19 bases lay between the germline ends. CDR1 is SGHTA and CDR2 is FQGNSA in the germline V gene.

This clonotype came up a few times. This chain's CDR3 is CSASPGLAGTTGRETQYF. Here the CDR3 DNA reads TGCAGTGCTAGCCCCGGACTAGCGGGAACTACGGGGCGAGAGACCCAGTACTTC. The rearrangement joins TRBV20-1 to TRBJ2-1, with TRBD2 matching over 12 bases. The DNA end is more similar to TRBJ2-5, so the J call may be wrong. CDR3 length equals 18 residues. The germline V gene encodes CDR1 DFQATT and CDR2 SNEGSKA (reference sequence).

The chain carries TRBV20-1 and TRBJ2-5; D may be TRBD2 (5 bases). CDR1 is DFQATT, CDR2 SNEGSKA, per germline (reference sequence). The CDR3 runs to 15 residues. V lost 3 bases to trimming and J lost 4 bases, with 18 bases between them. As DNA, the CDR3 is TGCAGTGCTAGGACGGGGTTTTTGGCGGGAGAGACCCAGTACTTC. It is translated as CSARTGFLAGETQYF.

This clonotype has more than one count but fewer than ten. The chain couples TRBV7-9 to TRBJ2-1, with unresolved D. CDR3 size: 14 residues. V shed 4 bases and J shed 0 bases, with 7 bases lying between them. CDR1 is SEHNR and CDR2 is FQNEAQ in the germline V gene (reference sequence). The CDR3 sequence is CASSSSSSYNEQFF. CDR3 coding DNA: TGTGCCAGCAGCTCCTCCAGCTCCTACAATGAGCAGTTCTTC.

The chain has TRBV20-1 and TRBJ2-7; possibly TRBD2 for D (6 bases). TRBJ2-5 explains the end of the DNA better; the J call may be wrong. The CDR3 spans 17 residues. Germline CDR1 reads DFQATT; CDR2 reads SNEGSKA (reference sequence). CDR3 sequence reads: CSARGNPIGLNQETQYF. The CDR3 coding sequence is TGCAGTGCTAGAGGGAACCCAATCGGACTAAACCAAGAGACCCAGTACTTC.